The 17 T cell receptor beta chains in this list originate from one sample, sequenced in a study of early T cells in non-severe SARS-CoV-2 infection listed by TCRdb under 2021. The library was produced with 5' RACE. Sequencing took place on a NextSeq 500. The raw public data were reprocessed by TCRdb itself: fastp quality trimming at Q25, MiXCR clonotype calling, in-frame beta chains only. For every CDR3 protein sequence, its rows merge into one entry that carries the most common genes and DNA. The sample table shows about 56,000 distinct CDR3 sequences, and 10% are seen once. The ten largest clonotypes hold under 7.5% of the sample. The specimen was whole blood. Receptors originate from an adult who was a healthcare worker with PCR-confirmed SARS-CoV-2 infection or an uninfected control (not recorded which).

The chain carries TRBV6-1 and TRBJ2-7, with TRBD2 matching over 9 bases. CDR3 size: 13 residues. The V gene end was trimmed by 4 bases and the J gene end by 7 bases; junction bases not matched to a gene: 5. In germline, CDR1 is MNHNS, CDR2 SASEGT. In DNA form, the CDR3 reads TGTGCCAGCAGTGGAGGACTAGCGAGGGAGCAGTACTTC. Its translation: CASSGGLAREQYF.

The chain uses TRBV7-6 and TRBJ2-1; no reliable D call. The germline V gene encodes CDR1 SGHVS and CDR2 FNYEAQ. The CDR3 runs 17 residues. Deletions cut 5 bases from V and 0 bases from J, with 17 bases between. CDR3 sequence (DNA): TGTGCCAGCAGCCAACAAACCGTCCTCAGCTCCTACAATGAGCAGTTCTTC. The encoded protein is CASSQQTVLSSYNEQFF.

This clonotype occurred once. The chain carries TRBV6-6 and TRBJ1-4; TRBD1 matches at 9 bases. The CDR3 is 13 amino acids. The V gene end was trimmed by 6 bases and the J gene end by 6 bases; junction bases not matched to a gene: 2. Germline CDR1 MNHNY, CDR2 SVGAGI (reference sequence). The CDR3 protein is CASRGTGYEKLFF. CDR3 nucleotides: TGTGCCAGCAGGGGGACAGGGTATGAAAAACTGTTTTTT.

This clonotype has just a few counts. The chain couples TRBV6-5 to TRBJ2-1, with D maybe TRBD2 (6 bases). Between the trimmed V and J ends, which lost 4 bases and 6 bases, there was a span of 13 bases. The CDR3 spans 14 residues. Germline assignment: CDR1 MNHEY and CDR2 SVGAGI. The CDR3 DNA is TGTGCCAGCAGTTTTATGGACTACCCCAATGAGCAGTTCTTC. Protein product: CASSFMDYPNEQFF.

This clonotype was observed many times. J is TRBJ1-3 and V is TRBV29-1; 7 nucleotides align to TRBD1. V shed 6 bases, J shed 4 bases, and the junction held 3 bases outside the gene matches. CDR3 length: 12 amino acids. Germline assignment: CDR1 SQVTM and CDR2 ANQGSEA. Here the CDR3 DNA reads TGCAGCGTGGGGACAGCAGGAAACACCATATATTTT. As protein: CSVGTAGNTIYF.

This clonotype was seen more than once but under ten times. The chain combines TRBV29-1 with TRBJ2-2; 11 bases are a match to TRBD1. J was trimmed by 5 bases and V by 7 bases; bases with no gene match: 6. The CDR3 consists of 14 residues. Germline assignment: CDR1 SQVTM and CDR2 ANQGSEA. The CDR3 DNA follows: TGCAGCGCTAGGGGACAGGGGGTGACCGGGGAGCTGTTTTTT. This sequence encodes CSARGQGVTGELFF.

The rearrangement joins TRBV10-3 to TRBJ1-2; possibly TRBD1 for D (6 bases). With 3 bases removed from V and 5 bases from J, the gap between germline ends came to 10 bases. CDR3 length: 13 residues. Germline CDR1 and CDR2: ENHRY and SYGVKD. Written as DNA, the CDR3 is TGTGCCATCAGTGAAAGGGGGGATTATGGCTACACCTTC. It specifies CAISERGDYGYTF.

The chain joins TRBV7-9 to TRBJ2-4; D remains unclear. This CDR3 contains 16 residues. V shed 1 base and J shed 3 bases, with 13 bases lying between them. Germline loops: CDR1 SEHNR, CDR2 FQNEAQ (reference sequence). The CDR3 sequence: CASSLDPGIDKNIQYF. DNA of the CDR3: TGTGCCAGCAGCTTAGATCCGGGCATTGACAAAAACATTCAGTACTTC.

This clonotype was counted between two and nine times. V gene TRBV12-3 or TRBV12-4 combines with J gene TRBJ2-7; tentative D call: TRBD2 (6 bases). The germline V and J ends were trimmed by 5 bases and 0 bases, with 20 bases remaining between them. This CDR3 is 17 amino acids long. CDR3 coding DNA: TGTGCCAGCAGTCTCCGTTGGGGCGGGACGCTCTCCTACGAGCAGTACTTC. This codes for CASSLRWGGTLSYEQYF.

This clonotype was seen many times. The chain recombines TRBV4-1 with TRBJ1-1; D gene ambiguous. Germline loops: CDR1 MGHRA, CDR2 YSYEKL. The length of the CDR3 is 18 residues. With 4 bases removed from V and 0 bases from J, the gap between germline ends came to 21 bases. CDR3: CASSPNLGLSPLNTEAFF. CDR3 sequence (DNA): TGCGCCAGCAGCCCCAATCTCGGACTTTCCCCCTTGAACACTGAAGCTTTCTTT.

There are many counts of this clonotype. The V call is TRBV12-3 or TRBV12-4, the J call TRBJ2-1; TRBD2 matches at 7 bases. CDR3 size: 16 residues. Germline trimming cut 7 bases from V and 3 bases from J; bases unmatched to any gene: 12. CDR3 in amino acids: CASTPSGTYLYNEQFF. Written as DNA, the CDR3 is TGTGCCAGCACCCCCAGCGGGACCTACCTCTACAATGAGCAGTTCTTC.

Ten or more counts support this clonotype. The chain carries TRBV7-6 and TRBJ2-2; D could derive from TRBD1 or TRBD2 (5 bases each). This CDR3 is 16 amino acids long. Germline assignment: CDR1 SGHVS and CDR2 FNYEAQ. The V gene lost 5 bases and the J gene lost 0 bases, with 13 bases spanning the gap. The CDR3 DNA reads TGTGCCAGCAGCACCCGGGGACCTCCGAACACCGGGGAGCTGTTTTTT. The encoded protein is CASSTRGPPNTGELFF.

This clonotype was counted at least ten times. The CDR3: CASSPTWDEQYF. The CDR3 DNA follows: TGTGCCAGCAGTCCGACTTGGGACGAGCAGTACTTC. V usage is TRBV7-9 and J usage is TRBJ2-7; no clear D. The ends were cut back, 6 bases at V and 5 bases at J, with 11 bases in the middle. The CDR3 length is 12 residues. Germline V CDR1 and CDR2: SEHNR, FQNEAQ (reference sequence).

This clonotype came up a few times. The chain recombines TRBV29-1 with TRBJ2-5; D not resolved. The length of the CDR3 is 15 residues. Deletions cut 0 bases from V and 4 bases from J, with 15 bases between. CDR1 SQVTM and CDR2 ANQGSEA come from the germline V gene. The CDR3 DNA reads as TGCAGCGTTGAAGATCGGGCCCTGATTTCAGAGACCCAGTACTTC. The encoded protein is CSVEDRALISETQYF.

The chain has TRBV7-3 and TRBJ2-3; D is undetermined. V lost 2 bases to trimming and J lost 4 bases, with 13 bases between them. Germline-derived CDR1 and CDR2 are SGHTA and FQGTGA. This CDR3 is 15 amino acids long. CDR3 in amino acids: CASSLEGRMADTQYF. CDR3 coding DNA: TGTGCCAGCAGCTTAGAAGGCAGGATGGCAGATACGCAGTATTTT. Combining the CDR3 with reference TRBV7-3 and TRBJ2-3 gives the whole variable domain GAGVSQTPSNKVTEKGKYVELRCDPISGHTALYWYRQSLGQGPEFLIYFQGTGAADDSGLPNDRFFAVRPEGSVSTLKIQRTERGDSAVYLCASSLEGRMADTQYFGPGTRLTVL.

The gene calls are TRBV7-9 and TRBJ2-1, with D possibly matching TRBD2 (5 bases). Trimming shortened V by 5 bases and J by 0 bases, and 8 bases separated the two germline ends. The germline V gene encodes CDR1 SEHNR and CDR2 FQNEAQ (reference sequence). The length of the CDR3 is 14 residues. The CDR3 reads CASSLRDSYNEQFF. The CDR3 DNA reads as TGTGCCAGCAGCCTCCGGGACTCCTACAATGAGCAGTTCTTC.

The chain carries TRBV4-2 and TRBJ2-1; maybe TRBD2 (5 bases). CDR3 length equals 17 residues. V lost 1 base to trimming and J lost 0 bases, with 13 bases between them. The germline gives CDR1 LGHNA, CDR2 YNFKEQ. Written as DNA, the CDR3 is TGTGCCAGCAGCCAAGTGGTTAGCGCGAGCTCCTACAATGAGCAGTTCTTC. Protein sequence: CASSQVVSASSYNEQFF.